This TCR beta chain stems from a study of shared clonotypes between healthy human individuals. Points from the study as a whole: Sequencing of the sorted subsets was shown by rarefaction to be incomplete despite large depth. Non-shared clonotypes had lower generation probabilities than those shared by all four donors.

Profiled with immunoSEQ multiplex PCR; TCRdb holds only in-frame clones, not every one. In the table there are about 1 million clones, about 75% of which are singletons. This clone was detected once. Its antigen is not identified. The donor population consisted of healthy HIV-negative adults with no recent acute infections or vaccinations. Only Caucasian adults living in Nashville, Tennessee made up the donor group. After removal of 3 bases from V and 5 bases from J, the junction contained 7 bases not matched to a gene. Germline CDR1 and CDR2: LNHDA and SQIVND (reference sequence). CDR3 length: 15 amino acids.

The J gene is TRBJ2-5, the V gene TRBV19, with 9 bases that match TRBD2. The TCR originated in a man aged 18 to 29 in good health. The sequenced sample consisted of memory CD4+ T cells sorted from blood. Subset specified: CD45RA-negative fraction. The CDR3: CASSITGTSLETQYF. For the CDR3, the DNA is TGTGCCAGTAGTATCACCGGGACTAGCTTGGAGACCCAGTACTTC. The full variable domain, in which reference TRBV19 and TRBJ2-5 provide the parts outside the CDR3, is DGGITQSPKYLFRKEGQNVTLSCEQNLNHDAMYWYRQDPGQGLRLIYYSQIVNDFQKGDIAEGYSVSREKKESFPLTVTSAQKNPTAFYLCASSITGTSLETQYFGPGTRLLVL.